The 28 T cell receptor beta chains presented below share a single source sample, sequenced in a study of T cells in Graves' hyperthyroidism and ophthalmopathy. TCR beta CDR3 regions were amplified from RNA transcripts. In the first-round RT-PCR of the TCR CDR3, the HTBI primer set was used. TCRdb used MiXCR to reprocess the multiplex PCR reads, holding one entry per CDR3 protein. The sample has about 380,000 distinct CDR3 sequences; approximately 17% are singletons. The source material was blood. The source of these receptors is a young man with Graves' ophthalmopathy.

This clonotype was found many times. The chain combines TRBV7-3 with TRBJ2-3; D might be TRBD2 (6 bases). The CDR3 has 16 residues. Deletions cut 5 bases from V and 0 bases from J, with 15 bases between. Germline V lookup: CDR1 SGHTA, CDR2 FQGTGA. The DNA for the CDR3 is TGTGCCAGCAGCCTACAACCCGGGACTAGCACAGATACGCAGTATTTT. Protein product: CASSLQPGTSTDTQYF.

This clonotype appeared many times. V gene TRBV6-1 combines with J gene TRBJ2-1; 16 nucleotides agree with TRBD2. The length of the CDR3 is 18 residues. J lost 4 bases, V lost 5 bases, and 8 bases had no gene match. Germline V CDR1 and CDR2: MNHNS, SASEGT. DNA of the CDR3: TGTGCCAGCAGTTGGGGAGGGACTAGCGGGGGGGTATACAATGAGCAGTTCTTC. As protein: CASSWGGTSGGVYNEQFF.

This clonotype came up a few times. The rearrangement links TRBV29-1 to TRBJ2-7, with 7 bases that match TRBD2. V trimming: 3 bases; J trimming: 3 bases; junction bases outside the gene matches: 11. The CDR3 covers 15 residues. Germline CDR1 and CDR2: SQVTM and ANQGSEA. The CDR3 bases are TGCAGCGTTGACGCTAGTACAGCGGGGAACTACGAGCAGTACTTC. Translation gives CSVDASTAGNYEQYF.

The chain's CDR3 is CASSVGPGGGLPPNTEAFF. CDR3 DNA sequence: TGTGCCAGCAGCGTAGGGCCCGGAGGGGGCCTACCACCGAACACTGAAGCTTTCTTT. The V and J genes are TRBV9 and TRBJ1-1; the match to TRBD1 covers 7 bases. The CDR3 covers 19 residues. Germline V gives CDR1 SGDLS, CDR2 YYNGEE. V dropped 0 bases and J dropped 1; count of bases not matched to a gene: 15.

The rearrangement uses TRBV18 and TRBJ2-2; D is unclear. Between the trimmed V and J ends, which lost 1 base and 5 bases, there was a span of 8 bases. This CDR3 comprises 14 residues. CDR1 and CDR2 from the germline V gene are KGHSH and LQKENI. The CDR3 DNA sequence: TGTGCCAGCTCACCACTCGACCGGACCGGGGAGCTGTTTTTT. It codes for CASSPLDRTGELFF.

The chain links TRBV19 to TRBJ1-6; TRBD1 is a possible D gene (5 bases). The germline CDR1 and CDR2 sequences are LNHDA and SQIVND (reference sequence). With 3 bases removed from V and 9 bases from J, the gap between germline ends came to 9 bases. The CDR3 loop spans 13 amino acids. The DNA of the CDR3 is TGTGCCAGTAGTATGGGGACCGTTTCACCCCTCCACTTT. It is translated as CASSMGTVSPLHF.

This clonotype was seen at least ten times. The chain carries TRBV11-2 and TRBJ2-3, with D perhaps matching TRBD1 or TRBD2 (6 bases each). Germline V gives CDR1 SGHAT, CDR2 FQNNGV. The germline V and J ends were trimmed by 1 base and 1 base, with 9 bases remaining between them. CDR3 size: 15 residues. The CDR3 DNA reads TGTGCCAGCAGCTTAGCGGGGGCCCGCACAGATACGCAGTATTTT. Translated: CASSLAGARTDTQYF.

J is TRBJ2-7 and V is TRBV25-1; D could derive from TRBD1 or TRBD2 (7 bases each). Germline values: CDR1 MGHDK, CDR2 SYGVNS. The V gene lost 2 bases and the J gene lost 3 bases, with 17 bases spanning the gap. The CDR3 has 16 amino acids. CDR3 sequence: CASSEAGGGGDYEQYF. The CDR3 region has the DNA TGTGCCAGCAGTGAAGCCGGGGGAGGGGGCGACTACGAGCAGTACTTC.

The V gene is TRBV20-1, the J gene TRBJ2-2, with D possibly being TRBD1 (7 bases). Germline V gene sequence: CDR1 DFQATT, CDR2 SNEGSKA (reference sequence). The CDR3 covers 15 residues. Between the trimmed V and J ends, which lost 0 bases and 5 bases, there was a span of 13 bases. The CDR3 here is CSARDDRAGTGELFF. The DNA of the CDR3 is TGCAGTGCTAGAGATGACAGGGCGGGGACCGGGGAGCTGTTTTTT.

The sample holds a few counts of this clonotype. The chain recombines TRBV19 with TRBJ1-5, with D possibly TRBD1 on 6 matching bases. Trimming pared 3 bases from V and 0 bases from J, leaving 15 bases between. The CDR3 sequence is 17 residues long. Germline lookup yields CDR1 LNHDA and CDR2 SQIVND (reference sequence). This chain's CDR3 is CASSMRGAGVSNQPQHF. CDR3 sequence (DNA): TGTGCCAGTAGTATGAGGGGGGCTGGCGTTAGCAATCAGCCCCAGCATTTT.

Only a few counts were recorded for this clonotype. The rearrangement joins TRBV7-6 to TRBJ2-5, with TRBD1 identical over 7 bases. The CDR3 loop spans 14 amino acids. Germline trimming cut 0 bases from V and 5 bases from J; bases unmatched to any gene: 3. The germline V gene has CDR1 SGHVS and CDR2 FNYEAQ. The DNA of the CDR3 is TGTGCCAGCAGCTTAGCGACAGGGTATGAGACCCAGTACTTC. This codes for CASSLATGYETQYF.

The V call is TRBV3-1, the J call TRBJ2-5; D tentatively reads TRBD1 or TRBD2 (5 bases each). Germline V gene sequence: CDR1 LGHDT, CDR2 YNNKEL (reference sequence). The CDR3 contains 15 residues. The V end lost 0 bases, the J end lost 4 bases, and 12 bases lay between the germline ends. The CDR3 spells CASSQDSWDGETQYF. As DNA, the CDR3 is TGTGCCAGCAGCCAAGATTCGTGGGACGGAGAGACCCAGTACTTC.

This chain joins TRBV9 and TRBJ1-1; 9 bases map to TRBD1. The V segment lost 3 bases and the J segment 6 bases; nucleotides outside the gene matches: 6. Germline values: CDR1 SGDLS, CDR2 YYNGEE. CDR3 length: 14 amino acids. The CDR3 region has the DNA TGTGCCAGCAGCGCCCACAGGGGGCTGGCTGAAGCTTTCTTT. Its protein product is CASSAHRGLAEAFF.

This clonotype occurred many times. The genes are TRBV2 and TRBJ1-5, with D uncertain. CDR3 length: 14 amino acids. The germline V and J ends were trimmed by 5 bases and 0 bases, with 8 bases remaining between them. Germline assignment: CDR1 SNHLY and CDR2 FYNNEI. The CDR3, as DNA: TGTGCCAGCAGTCCACAGTATAGCAATCAGCCCCAGCATTTT. Translating it yields CASSPQYSNQPQHF. The full variable domain, completed using reference TRBV2 and TRBJ1-5, is EPEVTQTPSHQVTQMGQEVILRCVPISNHLYFYWYRQILGQKVEFLVSFYNNEISEKSEIFDDQFSVERPDGSNFTLKIRSTKLEDSAMYFCASSPQYSNQPQHFGDGTRLSIL.

This clonotype came up many times. This chain links TRBV3-1 with TRBJ1-1; 11 bases are a match to TRBD1. CDR1 LGHDT and CDR2 YNNKEL come from the germline V gene (reference sequence). J gave up 3 bases and V 4 bases, and 13 bases lay outside the gene matches. The CDR3 is made up of 18 amino acids. The CDR3 nucleotides are TGTGCCAGCAGCCCTGGGACAGGGGGTATTCGGCTCGACACTGAAGCTTTCTTT. Translated, it gives CASSPGTGGIRLDTEAFF.

This clonotype was detected many times. The rearrangement joins TRBV4-1 to TRBJ2-3; 9 nucleotides line up with TRBD2. The CDR3 is 15 amino acids. CDR1 is MGHRA, CDR2 YSYEKL, per germline. The junction had 2 bases not matched to a gene; V was cut back by 0 bases and J by 4 bases. CDR3 nucleotides: TGCGCCAGCAGCCAAGATAGCGGGGGTTCAGATACGCAGTATTTT. Its protein is CASSQDSGGSDTQYF.

This clonotype was found many times. The chain is built from TRBV28 and TRBJ2-3; tentative D call: TRBD1 (7 bases). CDR1 MDHEN and CDR2 SYDVKM come from the germline V gene. The V end lost 1 base, the J end lost 7 bases, and 15 bases lay between the germline ends. This CDR3 has 15 residues. The CDR3 DNA follows: TGTGCCAGCAGTTTATTAAAGGGGGCGGGGAATACGCAGTATTTT. As protein: CASSLLKGAGNTQYF.

This clonotype was seen at least ten times. V and J are TRBV24-1 and TRBJ2-2; D is perhaps TRBD1 or TRBD2 (5 bases each). Germline assignment: CDR1 KGHDR and CDR2 SFDVKD. The V end was cut by 4 bases, the J end by 5 bases, with 13 bases between. The CDR3 sequence is 15 residues long. Here the CDR3 DNA reads TGTGCCACCAGTGAAGCAGGGACGGGAACCGGGGAGCTGTTTTTT. Its protein product is CATSEAGTGTGELFF.

In its sample, this clonotype was seen many times. The chain uses TRBV27 and TRBJ1-2; D is possibly TRBD1 (6 bases). This CDR3 contains 12 residues. Trimming shortened V by 5 bases and J by 4 bases, and 8 bases separated the two germline ends. CDR1 and CDR2 from the germline V gene are MNHEY and SMNVEV (reference sequence). This chain's CDR3 is CASSGGGYGYTF. In DNA form, the CDR3 reads TGTGCCAGCAGTGGGGGCGGCTATGGCTACACCTTC.

This clonotype showed up many times. The chain is built from TRBV3-1 and TRBJ2-3, with a possible D match to TRBD2 (5 bases). Germline values: CDR1 LGHDT, CDR2 YNNKEL (reference sequence). The CDR3 is made up of 13 amino acids. The ends were cut back, 9 bases at V and 0 bases at J, with 10 bases in the middle. The CDR3, as DNA: TGTGCCAGTTTAGCGTCAAGCACAGATACGCAGTATTTT. Its translation is CASLASSTDTQYF.

This clonotype was picked up many times. The V gene is TRBV11-2, the J gene TRBJ2-1; D is uncertain. Germline values: CDR1 SGHAT, CDR2 FQNNGV. There are 16 residues in the CDR3. V lost 1 base and J 2 bases, leaving 12 bases between the germline ends. The CDR3 region is CASSLVFATTYNEQFF. DNA for the CDR3: TGTGCCAGCAGCTTAGTCTTCGCTACCACCTACAATGAGCAGTTCTTC.

This clonotype was observed a few times. This may be a read error, as it is one base from a much larger clone. The rearrangement uses TRBV2 and TRBJ1-2; D possibly corresponds to TRBD1 (6 bases). Trimming left V 7 bases short and J 9 bases short, with 24 bases between. The CDR3 contains 15 residues. Germline CDR1 is SNHLY and CDR2 is FYNNEI. Here the CDR3 reads CASTGEIDRILSYTF. The CDR3 coding sequence is TGTGCCAGCACTGGTGAGATAGACAGGATTTTAAGCTACACCTTC.

This clonotype appeared many times. The V gene is TRBV6-1, the J gene TRBJ2-7; 8 nucleotides align to TRBD1. The CDR3 runs to 13 residues. Trimming at V came to 5 bases and at J to 10 bases, leaving 10 bases not matched to a gene. Per the germline V gene, CDR1 is MNHNS and CDR2 is SASEGT. The CDR3 region is CASSSDRARDQYF. The CDR3, as DNA: TGTGCCAGCAGTTCGGACAGGGCCCGAGATCAGTACTTC.

The chain joins TRBV6-5 to TRBJ1-1; tentatively, D is TRBD1 (5 bases). Germline loops: CDR1 MNHEY, CDR2 SVGAGI. CDR3 length equals 12 residues. V was clipped by 8 bases and J by 4 bases, with 11 bases between them. The CDR3 region has the DNA TGTGCCAGCCACCGGGGGTTCACTGAAGCTTTCTTT. Translation gives CASHRGFTEAFF.

This clonotype was observed a handful of times. This chain's CDR3 is CAISESAGGLGNEQFF. Written as DNA, the CDR3 is TGTGCCATCAGTGAGTCTGCGGGGGGGCTTGGCAATGAGCAGTTCTTC. The chain carries TRBV10-3 and TRBJ2-1; 9 positions agree with TRBD2. The length of the CDR3 is 16 residues. Germline lookup yields CDR1 ENHRY and CDR2 SYGVKD. Trimming took 0 bases from V and 6 from J; bases not matched to a gene: 6.

V usage is TRBV6-1 and J usage is TRBJ1-1; 8 bases line up with TRBD1. The junction had 8 bases not matched to a gene; V was cut back by 6 bases and J by 8 bases. The CDR3 covers 13 residues. CDR1 is MNHNS and CDR2 is SASEGT in the germline V gene. The CDR3 loop is CASRNPGTGEAFF. CDR3 bases: TGTGCCAGCAGAAACCCGGGGACAGGAGAAGCTTTCTTT.

This clonotype was seen only a few times. The genes are TRBV9 and TRBJ1-2, with no clear D. V shed 8 bases and J shed 3 bases, with 5 bases lying between them. The CDR3 totals 10 residues. Germline CDR1 is SGDLS and CDR2 is YYNGEE. The CDR3 reads CARRDYGYTF. In DNA, the CDR3 is TGTGCCAGGAGGGACTATGGCTACACCTTC.

This clonotype was observed a handful of times. The chain links TRBV4-2 to TRBJ2-7; possible D gene TRBD1, 6 bases. With 0 bases removed from V and 3 bases from J, the gap between germline ends came to 9 bases. Germline V gene sequence: CDR1 LGHNA, CDR2 YNFKEQ. This CDR3 is 14 amino acids long. The CDR3, as DNA: TGTGCCAGCAGCCAAGATTCAGGGGTCTACGAGCAGTACTTC. Its translation: CASSQDSGVYEQYF.